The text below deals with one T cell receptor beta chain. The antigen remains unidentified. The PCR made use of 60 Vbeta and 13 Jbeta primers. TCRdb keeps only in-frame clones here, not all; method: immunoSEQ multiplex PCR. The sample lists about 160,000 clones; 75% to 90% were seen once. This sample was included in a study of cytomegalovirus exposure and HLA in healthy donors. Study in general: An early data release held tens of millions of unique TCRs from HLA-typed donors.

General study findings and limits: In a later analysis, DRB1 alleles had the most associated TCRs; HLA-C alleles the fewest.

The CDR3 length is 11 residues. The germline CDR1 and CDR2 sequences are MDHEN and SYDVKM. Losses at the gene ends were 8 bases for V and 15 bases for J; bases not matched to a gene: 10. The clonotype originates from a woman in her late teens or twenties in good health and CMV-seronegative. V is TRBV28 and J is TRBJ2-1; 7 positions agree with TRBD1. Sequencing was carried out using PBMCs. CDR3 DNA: TGTGCCAGCGGAGACAGGGTCGGGCCGTTCTTC. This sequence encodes CASGDRVGPFF.